This T cell receptor beta chain was sequenced during a study of blood T cell repertoires in COVID-19. As originally analysed: Reference gene primer amplification gave estimated nucleated cell counts. Profiled with immunoSEQ multiplex PCR; TCRdb holds only in-frame clones, not every one. The DNA gave D and trimming, while V, J and clone size come from that table. The table records 140,000 to 150,000 clones, roughly 85% of them present only once. V lost 3 bases and J 3 bases, leaving 13 bases between the germline ends. Germline values: CDR1 MGHDK, CDR2 SYGVNS. The CDR3 has 15 residues. The chain employs TRBV25-1 and TRBJ2-3; perhaps TRBD2 as D (6 bases). This receptor was taken from a woman aged 55-69 years with COVID-19, enrolled during active disease. Material: peripheral blood. In nucleotides, the CDR3 is TGTGCCAGCAGTGACGTTGGACTAAAGACAGATACGCAGTATTTT. Amino acids: CASSDVGLKTDTQYF.